The next 20 T cell receptor beta chains were all read from a single sample in a study of PD-L1 blockade in urothelial cancer. Clones were sequenced by immunoSEQ multiplex PCR, and TCRdb holds only the in-frame ones, with some missing. The table shows 45,000 to 50,000 clones, with approximately 90% occurring only once. The sample consisted of PBMCs, taken around atezolizumab (anti-PD-L1) treatment. These receptor sequences come from a man older than 75 with urothelial cancer.

V and J are TRBV9 and TRBJ2-2; weak D call: TRBD2 (5 bases). Trimming left V 1 base short and J 6 bases short, with 10 bases between. CDR3 size: 14 residues. Germline V lookup: CDR1 SGDLS, CDR2 YYNGEE. The CDR3 nucleotides read TGTGCCAGCAGCGTAACCCAGCGGTCCGGGGAGCTGTTTTTT. It translates to CASSVTQRSGELFF.

This chain links TRBV6-5 with TRBJ1-1; D call uncertain. Germline V CDR1 and CDR2: MNHEY, SVGAGI. This CDR3 is 14 amino acids long. V gave up 2 bases and J gave up 4 bases, with 11 bases separating them. The CDR3 nucleotides are TGTGCCAGCAGTTACGAAGGGAGGAGCACTGAAGCTTTCTTT. Protein: CASSYEGRSTEAFF.

V and J are TRBV4-1 and TRBJ1-2; D possibly corresponds to TRBD1 (5 bases). Germline CDR1 MGHRA, CDR2 YSYEKL. This CDR3 region has 14 residues. The germline V and J ends were trimmed by 3 bases and 5 bases, with 13 bases remaining between them. The CDR3 DNA is TGCGCCAGCAGCCAGGGGGGTGGGGGGTATGGCTACACCTTC. Encoded protein: CASSQGGGGYGYTF.

J is TRBJ1-5 and V is TRBV12-5; TRBD1 matches 7 bases. Trimming took 0 bases from V and 4 from J; bases not matched to a gene: 6. The CDR3 consists of 16 residues. Germline V lookup: CDR1 LGHNT, CDR2 FRNRAP. The DNA of the CDR3 is TGTGCTAGTGGTTTGGTACTGGGACAGTATAATCAGCCCCAGCATTTT. This encodes CASGLVLGQYNQPQHF.

The chain is built from TRBV5-6 and TRBJ1-1; 8 bases fit TRBD1. This CDR3 has 14 amino acids. V lost 1 base and J lost 8; bases outside the gene matches: 7. Germline lookup yields CDR1 SGHDT and CDR2 YYEEEE. The CDR3 sequence is CASSLFFRGLEAFF. The CDR3, as DNA: TGTGCCAGCAGCTTGTTTTTCAGGGGGCTGGAAGCTTTCTTT.

This chain links TRBV6-1 with TRBJ2-1; possibly TRBD2 for D (8 bases). V was cut by 3 bases and J by 7 bases, with 16 bases left in between. This CDR3 has 15 amino acids. The V gene's germline CDR1 is MNHNS and CDR2 SASEGT. The CDR3 is CASSERTGGRNEQFF. The DNA of the CDR3 is TGTGCCAGCAGTGAGCGGACAGGCGGGAGGAATGAGCAGTTCTTC.

This chain connects TRBV10-3 to TRBJ1-3; the D gene is possibly TRBD1 (6 bases). The CDR3 is 15 residues long. The V gene lost 6 bases and the J gene lost 2 bases, with 14 bases spanning the gap. Germline CDR1 reads ENHRY; CDR2 reads SYGVKD. The CDR3 region has the DNA TGTGCCATCAGCGATACAGGGAAAACTGGAAACACCATATATTTT. Encoded protein: CAISDTGKTGNTIYF.

The chain uses TRBV4-2 and TRBJ1-2; 7 bases align to TRBD1. V shed 3 bases and J 1 base; nucleotides not matched to a gene: 11. Germline V gene lookup returns CDR1 LGHNA and CDR2 YNFKEQ. CDR3 length equals 17 residues. The CDR3, as DNA: TGTGCCAGCAGCCAGGTATCAAACTCAGGGGGTAACTATGGCTACACCTTC. It is translated as CASSQVSNSGGNYGYTF.

CDR3 sequence reads: CASTAGRNTGELFF. In DNA form, the CDR3 reads TGTGCCAGCACCGCGGGGCGGAACACCGGGGAGCTGTTTTTT. The chain employs TRBV2 and TRBJ2-2; a possible D gene is TRBD2 (6 bases). CDR3 length: 14 residues. CDR1 is SNHLY and CDR2 is FYNNEI in the germline V gene. Trimming left V 7 bases short and J 1 base short, with 10 bases between.

V gene TRBV10-3 combines with J gene TRBJ2-3; 8 bases fit TRBD2. CDR3 length: 14 amino acids. The J segment lost 5 bases and the V segment lost 9 bases, leaving 10 bases of the junction unmatched. Germline V gene data show CDR1 as ENHRY and CDR2 as SYGVKD. CDR3 nucleotide sequence: TGTGCCATTTCAGCGGGAGAAGCGGGAGATACGCAGTATTTT. Translated, it gives CAISAGEAGDTQYF.

The chain combines TRBV19 with TRBJ1-1; D remains ambiguous. The germline CDR1 and CDR2 sequences are LNHDA and SQIVND (reference sequence). V dropped 3 bases and J dropped 5 bases, with 13 bases sitting between them. The CDR3 length is 14 residues. CDR3 residues: CASSMSSRSTEAFF. Written as DNA, the CDR3 is TGTGCCAGTAGTATGAGTTCGCGGAGTACTGAAGCTTTCTTT.

This clone was detected only a few times. The chain joins TRBV7-9 to TRBJ2-5, with 9 bases lining up with TRBD2. The CDR3 totals 15 residues. Per germline, CDR1 SEHNR and CDR2 FQNEAQ (reference sequence). Germline trimming cut 5 bases from V and 5 bases from J; bases unmatched to any gene: 9. The DNA of the CDR3 is TGTGCCAGCAGCCAGACGGCCCTAGCGGGGGAGACCCAGTACTTC. This encodes CASSQTALAGETQYF. Based on the CDR3 plus reference TRBV7-9 and TRBJ2-5, the full variable domain is DTGVSQNPRHKITKRGQNVTFRCDPISEHNRLYWYRQTLGQGPEFLTYFQNEAQLEKSRLLSDRFSAERPKGSFSTLEIQRTEQGDSAMYLCASSQTALAGETQYFGPGTRLLVL.

The chain links TRBV19 to TRBJ1-1; 8 nucleotides align to TRBD1. The CDR3 loop spans 15 amino acids. The junction had 5 bases not matched to a gene; V was cut back by 3 bases and J by 2 bases. Looked up from germline, CDR1 is LNHDA and CDR2 is SQIVND (reference sequence). CDR3 sequence (DNA): TGTGCCAGTAGTATCGGGGACAGGACCAACACTGAAGCTTTCTTT. Protein: CASSIGDRTNTEAFF.

Here the CDR3 DNA reads TGCGCCAGCAGCCCGTATACAGGGGATAGCGGCTTCTCCTACGAGCAGTACTTC. Encoded protein: CASSPYTGDSGFSYEQYF. This chain joins TRBV5-1 and TRBJ2-7, with a weak D call TRBD1 (7 bases). Germline CDR1 and CDR2: SGHRS and YFSETQ. V was clipped by 4 bases and J by 0 bases, with 23 bases between them. This CDR3 is 18 amino acids long.

The chain is built from TRBV7-9 and TRBJ1-5; TRBD1 aligns across 8 bases. The CDR3 extends over 14 amino acids. Trimming cost V 5 bases and J 4 bases; bases outside gene matches: 4. In germline, CDR1 is SEHNR, CDR2 FQNEAQ (reference sequence). CDR3 in amino acids: CASSQGQGNQPQHF. DNA for the CDR3: TGTGCCAGCAGCCAAGGACAGGGAAATCAGCCCCAGCATTTT.

The CDR3 spells CASGGGTGSSEQYF. The DNA for the CDR3 is TGTGCCAGCGGCGGGGGGACAGGGTCTAGCGAGCAGTACTTC. This sequence joins TRBV11-2 and TRBJ2-7; the D gene is possibly TRBD1 (9 bases). Deletions cut 8 bases from V and 6 bases from J, with 20 bases between. This CDR3 is 14 amino acids long. Germline CDR1 and CDR2: SGHAT and FQNNGV.

The rearrangement uses TRBV28 and TRBJ2-2, with no clear D. Per germline, CDR1 MDHEN and CDR2 SYDVKM. This CDR3 region has 13 residues. Trimming removed 8 bases from V and 0 bases from J, with 7 bases in between. CDR3 sequence (DNA): TGTGCCAGCCGCGCCCCGAACACCGGGGAGCTGTTTTTT. It is translated as CASRAPNTGELFF.

This chain links TRBV9 with TRBJ2-5; 10 bases line up with TRBD1. J lost 5 bases, V lost 4 bases, and 8 bases had no gene match. Germline assignment: CDR1 SGDLS and CDR2 YYNGEE. The CDR3 contains 15 residues. Written as DNA, the CDR3 is TGTGCCAGCAGCCGGGACAGGGGCAGGAGGGAGACCCAGTACTTC. Translated, it gives CASSRDRGRRETQYF.

This chain links TRBV7-9 with TRBJ2-7, with D maybe TRBD2 (6 bases). Trimming stripped 10 bases from V and 3 bases from J, with 19 bases between. The CDR3 totals 14 residues. CDR1 SEHNR and CDR2 FQNEAQ come from the germline V gene (reference sequence). The CDR3 loop reads CAIAWAGGDYEQYF. CDR3 nucleotide sequence: TGTGCCATAGCCTGGGCTGGAGGGGACTACGAGCAGTACTTC. Drawing the rest from reference TRBV7-9 and TRBJ2-7, the complete variable domain is DTGVSQNPRHKITKRGQNVTFRCDPISEHNRLYWYRQTLGQGPEFLTYFQNEAQLEKSRLLSDRFSAERPKGSFSTLEIQRTEQGDSAMYLCAIAWAGGDYEQYFGPGTRLTVT.

The J gene is TRBJ2-7, the V gene TRBV6-1; D is possibly TRBD1 (6 bases). V dropped 7 bases and J dropped 6 bases, with 22 bases sitting between them. From germline, CDR1 is MNHNS and CDR2 SASEGT. CDR3 length equals 15 residues. In nucleotides, the CDR3 is TGTGCCAGCAATCCGTCAGGGGTCCCGGCGGGCGAGCAGTACTTC. Translated, it gives CASNPSGVPAGEQYF.